This paragraph reports one TCR beta chain. Antigen: not known. V lost 5 bases, J lost 3 bases, and 19 bases lay in between. Germline values: CDR1 MDHEN, CDR2 SYDVKM. This CDR3 has 16 residues. The sample is drawn from a study of T cell responses to AZD1222 COVID-19 vaccine. Study observations and caveats: Spike-specific TCR depth and breadth grew after two AZD1222 doses. Vaccine-associated CD4 TCRs ranged over spike, dominating at 160-218 and 743-854. No repertoire was sampled before or during the peak T cell response, only after it. Reports indicate that nearly half of spike-specific TCRs are directed at unmutated variant regions.

The repertoire was sequenced with immunoSEQ multiplex PCR; TCRdb's copy has only in-frame clones and lacks some. The sample records approximately 82,000 clones, 92% being singletons. Here the sequenced sample was peripheral blood, taken 28 days after the second AZD1222 dose. The origin of this receptor is an adult who received the AZD1222 COVID-19 vaccine. This sequence joins TRBV28 and TRBJ1-1; D might be TRBD1 (6 bases). The CDR3 DNA reads as TGTGCCAGCAGTCCCCAGACGGGGGCGGGGCACACTGAAGCTTTCTTT. Translated: CASSPQTGAGHTEAFF.